Listed here is a single TCR beta chain. These data are taken from a study of shared clonotypes between healthy human individuals. Background on the study: Used for every donor were three CD4 naive, three CD4 memory, two CD8 naive and one CD8 memory plate.

Healthy adults negative for HIV, lacking recent acute infections or vaccinations, served as donors. Every donor was a Caucasian adult from Nashville, Tennessee. With 5 bases clipped from V and 7 bases from J, the junction kept 9 bases outside the gene matches. The CDR3 is 16 residues long. Per germline, CDR1 SGHAT and CDR2 FQNNGV. In the original analysis: ImmunoSEQ gave junction-only sequences without quality scores, so filtering differed. The assay was immunoSEQ multiplex PCR, and TCRdb's table has in-frame clones only and misses some. V and J calls and clone size are as listed in that table; D and trimming were resolved from the DNA. The table records 1 million to 1.2 million clones, 60% to 85% of them present only once.

Sequencing input: memory CD4+ T cells from PBMCs. The subset here: CD45RA-negative fraction. The receptor was isolated from a young man in good health. Some clones in this sample may be carry-over from other donors' samples. This chain joins TRBV11-2 and TRBJ2-1; 12 nucleotides line up with TRBD1. CDR3 bases: TGTGCCAGCAGCCTAGGGGGACAGGGGGCTAGGAATGAGCAGTTCTTC. Its protein product is CASSLGGQGARNEQFF.